The clone carrying this TCR beta chain was detected a few times. Antigen specificity is unknown. TCRdb reprocessed the RT-PCR reads with MiXCR, giving one entry per CDR3 protein. This table has some 570,000 distinct CDR3 sequences, around 11% appearing once. These data originate in a study of response to subunit inactivated influenza vaccine. Study-level results: Every seasonal influenza vaccination brings in few new T cells, the authors suggested.

The CDR3 has 17 residues. The germline CDR1 and CDR2 sequences are LGHNA and YSLEER. V gave up 0 bases and J gave up 0 bases, with 12 bases separating them. The same sample was also used in a study of T cells expressing NK-cell markers. That report notes: With UMIs, 5'RACE template switching was used to make TCR beta cDNA.

The sequenced sample was PBMCs from blood, obtained on the day of vaccination. The source is a man in his fifties or sixties who received an inactivated influenza vaccine. This chain links TRBV4-3 with TRBJ2-4; no clear D gene. CDR3 DNA sequence: TGCGCCAGCAGCCAAGATCCCGGCGGATTAGCCAAAAACATTCAGTACTTC. Amino acid sequence: CASSQDPGGLAKNIQYF.